One and the same sample provided the 4 T cell receptor beta chains below, sequenced in a study of vaccination effects on CD4 cells after COVID-19. Sequencing in the ViraFEST assay came after antigen-specific CD4+ T cells had been expanded with viral peptide pools, which were used to stimulate PBMC. Upon completion of 10 to 11 days in culture, CD4+ T cells were isolated. Vaccine recipients, nucleocapsid antibody negative, had no prior SARS-CoV-2 infection. Their cognate antigens are unknown. Here immunoSEQ multiplex PCR was the method, and the copy in TCRdb shows in-frame clones only, minus some. Among nearly 35,000 clones, approximately 73% were seen once, and the ten largest hold 27%. The sequences come from CD4+ T cells from PBMCs cultured with HCoV-OC43 spike peptides, collected before COVID-19 vaccination. The subset was: HCoV-OC43 spike overlapping peptide pool stimulation. The receptors were gathered from a human donor who received a COVID-19 vaccine.

The rearrangement joins TRBV14 to TRBJ1-3, with a possible D match to TRBD1 (5 bases). Trimming took off 1 base at V and 1 base at J, with 8 bases between the two ends. The CDR3 covers 15 residues. CDR1 is SGHDN and CDR2 is FVKESK in the germline V gene. The CDR3 sequence is CASSQAKGSGNTIYF. CDR3 in DNA: TGTGCCAGCAGCCAAGCTAAGGGGTCTGGAAACACCATATATTTT.

This chain connects TRBV25-1 to TRBJ1-3; D unresolved. V was cut by 6 bases and J by 2 bases, with 5 bases left in between. CDR3 size: 12 residues. Germline CDR1 is MGHDK and CDR2 is SYGVNS. CDR3 residues: CASRVAGNTIYF. The CDR3 region has the DNA TGTGCCAGCAGGGTCGCTGGAAACACCATATATTTT.

The chain carries TRBV6-1 and TRBJ2-6; D gene unclear. CDR3 length equals 16 residues. CDR1 and CDR2 (germline): MNHNS, SASEGT. Trimming took off 3 bases at V and 0 bases at J, with 9 bases between the two ends. The CDR3 protein is CASSDSMGSGANVLTF. The CDR3 nucleotides are TGTGCCAGCAGTGATTCTATGGGCTCTGGGGCCAACGTCCTGACTTTC.

This clone was recorded once. J is TRBJ1-1 and V is TRBV7-2, with 9 bases fitting TRBD1. Germline loops: CDR1 SGHTA, CDR2 FQGNSA. The junction had 4 bases not matched to a gene; V was cut back by 4 bases and J by 4 bases. The CDR3 has 14 amino acids. CDR3 nucleotide sequence: TGTGCCAGCAGCTCTCACAGGGGGCCCACTGAAGCTTTCTTT. This gives the protein CASSSHRGPTEAFF.